This T cell receptor (beta chain) was sequenced for a study of blood T cell repertoires in COVID-19. Study as a whole: PBMCs, B-cell-depleted T cells, or T cells were the source of the cDNA or gDNA that made up the material.

The ends lost 11 bases at V and 8 bases at J; junction bases unmatched: 16. Germline V lookup: CDR1 SNHLY, CDR2 FYNNEI. The CDR3 sequence is 14 residues long. Some clones are missing from TCRdb's copy, which holds only in-frame ones; the method was immunoSEQ multiplex PCR. The table has roughly 160,000 clones, about 80% seen once. The sequence came from a man aged 45-65 years who had recovered from COVID-19. The sequencing input was PBMCs or T cells enriched from blood (not recorded which). The rearrangement links TRBV2 to TRBJ2-7, with 9 bases identical to TRBD1. CDR3 bases: TGTGCCGGCAAAGGACCGGGACAGGGATCGAAGCAGTACTTC. Translation: CAGKGPGQGSKQYF.